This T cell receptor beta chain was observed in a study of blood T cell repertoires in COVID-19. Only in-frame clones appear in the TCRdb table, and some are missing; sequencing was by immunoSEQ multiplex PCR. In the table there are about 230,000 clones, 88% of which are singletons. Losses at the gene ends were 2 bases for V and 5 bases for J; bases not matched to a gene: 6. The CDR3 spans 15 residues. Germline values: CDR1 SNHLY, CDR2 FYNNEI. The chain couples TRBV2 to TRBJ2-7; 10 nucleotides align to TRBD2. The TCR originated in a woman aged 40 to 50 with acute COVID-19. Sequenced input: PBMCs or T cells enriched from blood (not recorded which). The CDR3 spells CASSERASGGDEQYF. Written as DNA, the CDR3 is TGTGCCAGCAGTGAAAGGGCTAGCGGGGGCGACGAGCAGTACTTC.